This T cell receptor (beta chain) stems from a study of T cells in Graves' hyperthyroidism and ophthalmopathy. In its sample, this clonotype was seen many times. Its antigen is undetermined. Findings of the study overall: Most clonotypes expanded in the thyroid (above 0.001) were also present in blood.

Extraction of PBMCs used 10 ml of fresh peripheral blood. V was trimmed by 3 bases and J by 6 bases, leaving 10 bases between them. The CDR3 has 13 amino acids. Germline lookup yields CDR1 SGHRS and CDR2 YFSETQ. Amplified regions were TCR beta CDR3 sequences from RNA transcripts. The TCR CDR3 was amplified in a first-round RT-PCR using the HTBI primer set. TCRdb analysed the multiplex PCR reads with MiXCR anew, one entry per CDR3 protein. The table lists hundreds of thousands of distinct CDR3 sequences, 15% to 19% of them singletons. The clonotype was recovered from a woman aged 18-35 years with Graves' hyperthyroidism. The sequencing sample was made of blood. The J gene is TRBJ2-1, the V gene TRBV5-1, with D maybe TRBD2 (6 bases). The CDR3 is CASSSAAGNEQFF. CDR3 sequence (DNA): TGCGCCAGCAGCTCGGCAGCGGGCAATGAGCAGTTCTTC. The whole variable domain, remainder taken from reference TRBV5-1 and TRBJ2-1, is KAGVTQTPRYLIKTRGQQVTLSCSPISGHRSVSWYQQTPGQGLQFLFEYFSETQRNKGNFPGRFSGRQFSNSRSEMNVSTLELGDSALYLCASSSAAGNEQFFGPGTRLTVL.